This note documents a single TCR beta chain sequence. Germline V gene lookup returns CDR1 DFQATT and CDR2 SNEGSKA (reference sequence). The CDR3 runs to 11 residues. V was cut by 5 bases and J by 14 bases, with 16 bases left in between. The data stem from a study of control samples from healthy donors and cancer patients. Profiling relied on immunoSEQ multiplex PCR, and the TCRdb table lists in-frame clones only, not all of them. The data hold 150,000 to 200,000 clones, with 80% to 90% observed a single time. The sequence was collected from a woman in her 30s in good health. The rearrangement links TRBV20-1 to TRBJ2-1; D not resolved. What was sequenced was blood. The CDR3, as DNA: TGCAGTGCTGGGGTGGGCGCAGAGGAGTTCTTC. Translated, it gives CSAGVGAEEFF.